These 27 T cell receptor beta chains were sequenced from one sample in a study of cytomegalovirus exposure and HLA in healthy donors (dated by TCRdb to about 2017). The library was generated by the immunoSEQ multiplex PCR assay. A mixture of 60 forward primers for TCR Vbeta segments and 13 reverse primers for TCR Jbeta segments was used in the multiplex PCR. This immuneACCESS table, as held by TCRdb, lists in-frame sequences with V and J called but not all clones. Of the missing ones, under half trace to an unresolved V gene in checked studies; the others have no known cause. This sample lists under 150,000 clones; 70% to 80% were detected once. The biggest ten clones account for less than 4% of the sample. Material: PBMCs. The receptors stem from a man aged 30 to 39 in good health and CMV-seronegative.

The V call is TRBV30, the J call TRBJ2-2, with TRBD2 matching 9 bases. The germline V gene has CDR1 GTSNPN and CDR2 SVGIG (reference sequence). The CDR3 sequence is 15 residues long. After removal of 0 bases from V and 5 bases from J, the junction contained 4 bases not matched to a gene. The CDR3 is CAWSVSGSHTGELFF. The CDR3 DNA follows: TGTGCCTGGAGTGTTAGCGGGAGTCATACCGGGGAGCTGTTTTTT.

The V call is TRBV6-5, the J call TRBJ2-5; maybe TRBD2 (5 bases). Trimming stripped 6 bases from V and 5 bases from J, with 19 bases between. Looked up from germline, CDR1 is MNHEY and CDR2 is SVGAGI. CDR3 size: 15 residues. DNA for the CDR3: TGTGCCAGCAGAGGCTCCGGGGAGTTCGTCGAGACCCAGTACTTC. Translated, it gives CASRGSGEFVETQYF.

The rearrangement links TRBV28 to TRBJ2-7; 10 nucleotides align to TRBD1. The J segment lost 9 bases and the V segment lost 7 bases, leaving 15 bases of the junction unmatched. Per germline, CDR1 MDHEN and CDR2 SYDVKM. The CDR3 extends over 15 amino acids. This CDR3 reads CASTSVGQGLRGQYF. CDR3 coding DNA: TGTGCCAGCACTTCCGTGGGACAGGGGTTAAGGGGGCAGTACTTC. Together with reference TRBV28 and TRBJ2-7, the CDR3 gives the full variable domain: DVKVTQSSRYLVKRTGEKVFLECVQDMDHENMFWYRQDPGLGLRLIYFSYDVKMKEKGDIPEGYSVSREKKERFSLILESASTNQTSMYLCASTSVGQGLRGQYFGPGTRLTVT.

The sample holds a few counts of this clone. The rearrangement links TRBV28 to TRBJ1-1; D gene uncertain. CDR1 MDHEN and CDR2 SYDVKM come from the germline V gene. With 7 bases removed from V and 4 bases from J, the gap between germline ends came to 16 bases. The CDR3 totals 14 residues. The CDR3 protein is CASTQQITGTEAFF. CDR3 bases: TGTGCCAGCACACAGCAGATCACCGGCACTGAAGCTTTCTTT.

This clone was found once. The chain links TRBV9 to TRBJ2-7; D is unresolved. Germline V lookup: CDR1 SGDLS, CDR2 YYNGEE. This CDR3 has 11 residues. V lost 0 bases, J lost 6 bases, and 4 bases lay in between. This CDR3 reads CASSVGSEQYF. The CDR3 region has the DNA TGTGCCAGCAGCGTAGGCAGCGAGCAGTACTTC.

The chain joins TRBV30 to TRBJ1-1; D not certain. The V end was cut by 0 bases, the J end by 7 bases, with 15 bases between. Germline V gene data show CDR1 as GTSNPN and CDR2 as SVGIG (reference sequence). CDR3 size: 14 residues. The CDR3 sequence: CAWSVPVFAYEAFF. CDR3 nucleotide sequence: TGTGCCTGGAGTGTACCAGTTTTTGCTTATGAAGCTTTCTTT.

V usage is TRBV30 and J usage is TRBJ2-3, with 8 bases matching TRBD1. This CDR3 has 14 residues. Germline CDR1 is GTSNPN and CDR2 is SVGIG (reference sequence). Trimming cost V 0 bases and J 1 base; bases outside gene matches: 0. As DNA, the CDR3 is TGTGCCTGGAGTGTACAGGGGGGCACAGATACGCAGTATTTT. Translated, it gives CAWSVQGGTDTQYF.

In this sample, this clone turned up a few times. Other DNA sequences from this sample encode an identical CDR3 as well. This chain uses TRBV7-3 with TRBJ1-1; tentative D call: TRBD1 (5 bases). V was cut by 1 base and J by 3 bases, with 6 bases left in between. Germline CDR1 is SGHTA and CDR2 is FQGTGA. The CDR3 covers 13 residues. The CDR3 spells CASSLRGDTEAFF. CDR3 nucleotide sequence: TGTGCCAGCAGCTTAAGGGGGGACACTGAAGCTTTCTTT.

V and J are TRBV6-5 and TRBJ1-2, with D possibly being TRBD1 (6 bases). Germline-derived CDR1 and CDR2 are MNHEY and SVGAGI. CDR3 size: 10 residues. This CDR3 reads CATRRGGYTF. The DNA for the CDR3 is TGTGCTACACGCAGGGGCGGCTACACCTTC.

The chain has TRBV6-1 and TRBJ2-1, with D perhaps matching TRBD1 (5 bases). The CDR3 is 17 residues long. V lost 4 bases and J 9 bases, leaving 25 bases between the germline ends. Germline CDR1 MNHNS, CDR2 SASEGT. For the CDR3, the DNA is TGTGCCAGCAGTGCACAGATGACAAGCAGTCCTACAGGTGAGCAGTTCTTC. Its translation: CASSAQMTSSPTGEQFF.

The gene calls are TRBV7-2 and TRBJ2-2; TRBD1 agrees at 9 bases. The V segment lost 2 bases and the J segment 6 bases; nucleotides outside the gene matches: 7. The length of the CDR3 is 16 residues. Germline V lookup: CDR1 SGHTA, CDR2 FQGNSA. The CDR3 spells CASSLSRDRVSGELFF. The CDR3 bases are TGTGCCAGCAGCTTATCCCGGGACAGGGTCTCCGGGGAGCTGTTTTTT.

The V gene is TRBV5-1, the J gene TRBJ1-6; tentative D call: TRBD1 (6 bases). The CDR3 spans 15 residues. Trimming shortened V by 1 base and J by 5 bases, and 10 bases separated the two germline ends. CDR1 SGHRS and CDR2 YFSETQ come from the germline V gene. DNA for the CDR3: TGCGCCAGCAGCTTGCGGACAGCAGATAATTCACCCCTCCACTTT. Protein: CASSLRTADNSPLHF.

DNA of the CDR3: TGTGCCAGCAGCTTGGAGGGACTGGCTCCAACTGAAGCTTTCTTT. Protein: CASSLEGLAPTEAFF. The chain joins TRBV7-2 to TRBJ1-1; TRBD1 might be the D (5 bases). From germline, CDR1 is SGHTA and CDR2 FQGNSA. The CDR3 is made up of 15 amino acids. With 3 bases removed from V and 5 bases from J, the gap between germline ends came to 16 bases.

V usage is TRBV6-5 and J usage is TRBJ1-6, with 8 bases that match TRBD1. The CDR3 spans 15 residues. Trimming at V came to 6 bases and at J to 8 bases, leaving 9 bases not matched to a gene. Germline V gene sequence: CDR1 MNHEY, CDR2 SVGAGI. The chain's CDR3 is CASRPWDRRDSPLHF. The CDR3 DNA sequence: TGTGCCAGCAGGCCTTGGGACAGGAGGGATTCACCCCTCCACTTT.

The chain carries TRBV29-1 and TRBJ1-2, with TRBD1 identical over 9 bases. The CDR3 covers 13 residues. The germline CDR1 and CDR2 sequences are SQVTM and ANQGSEA. With 6 bases clipped from V and 3 bases from J, the junction kept 5 bases outside the gene matches. Written as DNA, the CDR3 is TGCAGCGTCACAGGGGGCTTCTACTATGGCTACACCTTC. Amino acid sequence: CSVTGGFYYGYTF.

This clone was counted a single time. The chain is built from TRBV5-1 and TRBJ2-3, with 7 bases fitting TRBD1. Germline CDR1 and CDR2: SGHRS and YFSETQ. This CDR3 is 14 amino acids long. Trimming at V came to 4 bases and at J to 2 bases, leaving 4 bases not matched to a gene. CDR3 sequence: CASSPGQSTDTQYF. The DNA for the CDR3 is TGCGCCAGCAGCCCGGGACAGTCCACAGATACGCAGTATTTT.

CDR3 protein: CASSYETSGGTDTQYF. In DNA form, the CDR3 reads TGTGCCAGCAGTTACGAGACTAGCGGGGGCACAGATACGCAGTATTTT. The gene calls are TRBV6-5 and TRBJ2-3; 11 bases align to TRBD2. The germline CDR1 and CDR2 sequences are MNHEY and SVGAGI. The V segment lost 2 bases and the J segment 1 base; nucleotides outside the gene matches: 2. The CDR3 consists of 16 residues.

In its sample, this clone was seen a few times. The chain links TRBV10-3 to TRBJ2-7, with D possibly being TRBD1 (5 bases). CDR1 and CDR2 (germline): ENHRY, SYGVKD. Between the trimmed V and J ends, which lost 6 bases and 5 bases, there was a span of 17 bases. The CDR3 has 14 residues. The CDR3 region has the DNA TGTGCCATCAGCGTCAGGGCCCCTTCGAACGAGCAGTACTTC. Translating it yields CAISVRAPSNEQYF.

The V call is TRBV2, the J call TRBJ1-4; 10 nucleotides line up with TRBD1. With V trimmed by 3 bases and J by 7 bases, 5 bases remained unmatched. This CDR3 has 15 residues. Germline CDR1 and CDR2: SNHLY and FYNNEI. The CDR3 DNA is TGTGCCAGCAGTGAGGGACAGGGGAGAAGTGAAAAACTGTTTTTT. Translation: CASSEGQGRSEKLFF.

This clone came up a few times. The chain recombines TRBV5-1 with TRBJ2-5, with TRBD1 matching over 9 bases. Germline CDR1 SGHRS, CDR2 YFSETQ. The CDR3 covers 14 residues. V trimming: 3 bases; J trimming: 5 bases; junction bases outside the gene matches: 5. CDR3 in amino acids: CASSSRTGVETQYF. The DNA of the CDR3 is TGCGCCAGCAGCTCCCGGACAGGGGTGGAGACCCAGTACTTC.

The V call is TRBV29-1, the J call TRBJ1-2, with a tentative D call TRBD1 (6 bases). The germline V and J ends were trimmed by 2 bases and 4 bases, with 11 bases remaining between them. The CDR3 has 13 amino acids. The germline V gene encodes CDR1 SQVTM and CDR2 ANQGSEA. DNA of the CDR3: TGCAGCGTTGAACCCACAGGGATCTATGGCTACACCTTC. It is translated as CSVEPTGIYGYTF.

The chain carries TRBV6-1 and TRBJ1-5; the match to TRBD1 covers 8 bases. Germline assignment: CDR1 MNHNS and CDR2 SASEGT. The CDR3 covers 15 residues. With 6 bases clipped from V and 5 bases from J, the junction kept 9 bases outside the gene matches. The CDR3 sequence: CASSLTGGLDQPQHF. DNA for the CDR3: TGTGCCAGCAGCCTCACAGGGGGTCTGGATCAGCCCCAGCATTTT.

The rearrangement uses TRBV7-2 and TRBJ2-5; possible D gene TRBD1, 6 bases. The CDR3 has 15 residues. Trimming took 5 bases from V and 4 from J, leaving 17 bases between them. In germline, CDR1 is SGHTA, CDR2 FQGNSA. CDR3 DNA: TGTGCCAGCAGCGCCAGTGGCAGGGGTGGAGAGACCCAGTACTTC. Translating gives CASSASGRGGETQYF. The full variable domain, its missing parts supplied by reference TRBV7-2 and TRBJ2-5, is GAGVSQSPSNKVTEKGKDVELRCDPISGHTALYWYRQSLGQGLEFLIYFQGNSAPDKSGLPSDRFSAERTGGSVSTLTIQRTQQEDSAVYLCASSASGRGGETQYFGPGTRLLVL.

The chain couples TRBV6-1 to TRBJ2-5, with D perhaps matching TRBD1 (6 bases). The CDR3 is made up of 15 amino acids. The germline V and J ends were trimmed by 2 bases and 7 bases, with 17 bases remaining between them. The germline CDR1 and CDR2 sequences are MNHNS and SASEGT. CDR3 DNA sequence: TGTGCCAGCAGTGAATGGGGGACAACCTCCGGGACCCAGTACTTC. Protein sequence: CASSEWGTTSGTQYF.

The DNA of the CDR3 is TGTGCAAGTCGGACAGTCGCCCGAAAAACAGGGCTGAACACTGAAGCTTTCTTT. Translated: CASRTVARKTGLNTEAFF. This rearrangement joins TRBV12-2 to TRBJ1-1; TRBD1, as called in the table, went unchecked against the DNA. TRBV12-2 is classified as a pseudogene. CDR3 length: 18 amino acids.

This chain links TRBV4-3 with TRBJ2-1; D possibly corresponds to TRBD2 (5 bases). V was pared by 2 bases and J by 10 bases, with 15 bases between. This CDR3 contains 14 residues. Germline V gene sequence: CDR1 LGHNA, CDR2 YSLEER. The CDR3 here is CASSQMGDSMEQFF. The DNA of the CDR3 is TGCGCCAGCAGCCAAATGGGAGACTCCATGGAGCAGTTCTTC.

This clone was seen once. The chain is built from TRBV7-8 and TRBJ1-1; D is possibly TRBD1 (5 bases). The V end was cut by 2 bases, the J end by 1 base, with 8 bases between. Germline assignment: CDR1 SGHVS and CDR2 FQNEAQ. The CDR3 length is 14 residues. The CDR3 DNA is TGTGCCAGCAGCTTAAAAACAGGGAACACTGAAGCTTTCTTT. The encoded protein is CASSLKTGNTEAFF.